Shown below are 28 T cell receptor beta chains from a single sample sequenced in a study of cytomegalovirus exposure and HLA in healthy donors. Vbeta (60) and Jbeta (13) primers were used in the PCR. Using immunoSEQ multiplex PCR, the repertoire was profiled, and TCRdb retains in-frame clones only, with some absent. Among fewer than 200,000 clones listed, over 60% were seen once. Sequencing used PBMCs. The source of these receptors is a man in his forties in good health and CMV-seronegative.

The CDR3 spells CASSHGLARGDTQYF. In DNA, the CDR3 is TGTGCCAGCAGCCATGGACTAGCGAGAGGAGATACGCAGTATTTT. V gene TRBV7-2 combines with J gene TRBJ2-3; the match to TRBD2 covers 9 bases. Germline V lookup: CDR1 SGHTA, CDR2 FQGNSA. V lost 5 bases, J lost 5 bases, and 8 bases stayed unmatched. The CDR3 covers 15 residues. Full variable domain (outside the CDR3, taken from reference TRBV7-2 and TRBJ2-3): GAGVSQSPSNKVTEKGKDVELRCDPISGHTALYWYRQSLGQGLEFLIYFQGNSAPDKSGLPSDRFSAERTGGSVSTLTIQRTQQEDSAVYLCASSHGLARGDTQYFGPGTRLTVL.

This clone was counted between two and nine times. The chain combines TRBV5-1 with TRBJ2-2; D ambiguous. The length of the CDR3 is 14 residues. Trimming left V 4 bases short and J 1 base short, with 8 bases between. Germline V CDR1 and CDR2: SGHRS, YFSETQ. The CDR3 spells CASSPVLNTGELFF. As DNA, the CDR3 is TGCGCCAGCAGCCCCGTATTGAACACCGGGGAGCTGTTTTTT.

This clone was seen just once. The chain uses TRBV27 and TRBJ2-7, with no clear D. V lost 0 bases, J lost 1 base, and 7 bases lay in between. The CDR3 totals 14 residues. Germline V gene lookup returns CDR1 MNHEY and CDR2 SMNVEV (reference sequence). The CDR3 sequence: CASSLSGPSYEQYF. Written as DNA, the CDR3 is TGTGCCAGCAGTTTATCGGGCCCTTCCTACGAGCAGTACTTC.

The chain links TRBV29-1 to TRBJ2-5; possible D gene TRBD2, 7 bases. The DNA end favors TRBJ2-7, so the J call may be wrong. Per the germline V gene, CDR1 is SQVTM and CDR2 is ANQGSEA. The CDR3 totals 12 residues. The CDR3 loop is CSGGGQGNEQYF. The CDR3 DNA reads as TGCAGCGGGGGGGGCCAGGGGAACGAGCAGTACTTC.

The CDR3 here is CASSSGVGKRSSVTQYF. As DNA, the CDR3 is TGTGCCAGCAGCTCCGGGGTCGGGAAACGTTCGTCGGTGACCCAGTACTTC. The rearrangement joins TRBV5-4 to TRBJ2-5, with a tentative D call TRBD2 (5 bases). V gave up 3 bases and J gave up 7 bases, with 25 bases separating them. From germline, CDR1 is SGHNT and CDR2 YYREEE (reference sequence). CDR3 size: 17 residues.

The chain uses TRBV5-4 and TRBJ1-2; 9 nucleotides line up with TRBD1. The J segment lost 8 bases and the V segment lost 4 bases, leaving 12 bases of the junction unmatched. CDR3 length equals 15 residues. The V gene's germline CDR1 is SGHNT and CDR2 YYREEE (reference sequence). This CDR3 reads CASSRDPGQGFGYTF. The CDR3 nucleotides read TGTGCCAGCAGCCGCGATCCGGGACAGGGCTTCGGCTACACCTTC.

The chain has TRBV5-4 and TRBJ2-2, with 9 bases fitting TRBD2. The germline CDR1 and CDR2 sequences are SGHNT and YYREEE (reference sequence). Losses at the gene ends were 4 bases for V and 1 base for J; bases not matched to a gene: 5. The CDR3 runs to 16 residues. CDR3 amino acids: CASSAGGRENTGELFF. The CDR3 DNA follows: TGTGCCAGCAGCGCGGGGGGGCGCGAGAACACCGGGGAGCTGTTTTTT.

The chain is built from TRBV7-8 and TRBJ1-2; D ambiguous. The germline gives CDR1 SGHVS, CDR2 FQNEAQ. CDR3 length: 12 residues. The V gene lost 5 bases and the J gene lost 1 base, with 5 bases spanning the gap. Written as DNA, the CDR3 is TGTGCCAGCAGCCGAGATAACTATGGCTACACCTTC. The encoded protein is CASSRDNYGYTF.

CDR3 protein: CASSFTRGLYEKLFF. The CDR3 nucleotides are TGTGCCAGCAGTTTTACCAGGGGTCTGTATGAAAAACTGTTTTTT. The chain carries TRBV5-8 and TRBJ1-4, with a tentative D call TRBD1 (6 bases). The CDR3 consists of 15 residues. Germline CDR1 and CDR2: SGHTS and YDEGEE. V was trimmed by 5 bases and J by 6 bases, leaving 17 bases between them.

Written as DNA, the CDR3 is TGTGCCAGCAGCTTAGCCGGGGGTGAAGAGCAGTTCTTC. Its translation: CASSLAGGEEQFF. This rearrangement joins TRBV7-2 to TRBJ2-1; D might be TRBD2 (6 bases). The CDR3 runs 13 residues. Germline V gene lookup returns CDR1 SGHTA and CDR2 FQGNSA. Trimming took off 0 bases at V and 10 bases at J, with 10 bases between the two ends.

There are a few counts of this clone. This chain joins TRBV6-1 and TRBJ2-3; 15 bases line up with TRBD2. Germline V gene lookup returns CDR1 MNHNS and CDR2 SASEGT. The CDR3 is 15 amino acids. Trimming took 5 bases from V and 4 from J; bases not matched to a gene: 1. The CDR3 sequence: CASSWTSGGADTQYF. The CDR3, as DNA: TGTGCCAGCAGTTGGACTAGCGGGGGGGCAGATACGCAGTATTTT.

The V call is TRBV6-5, the J call TRBJ2-3; TRBD1 agrees at 7 bases. This CDR3 region has 14 residues. Germline loops: CDR1 MNHEY, CDR2 SVGAGI. V was pared by 6 bases and J by 5 bases, with 8 bases of the junction left unmatched. As DNA, the CDR3 is TGTGCCAGCAGGATCACAGGGGCCGGAGATACGCAGTATTTT. Translating it yields CASRITGAGDTQYF.

In the case of this clone: At one end the junction does not follow the germline gene, possibly because of a read error. This chain connects TRBV6-1 to TRBJ1-1; no definite D call. Germline CDR1 is MNHNS and CDR2 is SASEGT. The length of the CDR3 is 13 residues. The CDR3 nucleotides read TGTGCCAGCACGGCACAGTTGAACACTGAAGTTTTCTTT. This sequence encodes CASTAQLNTEVFF.

V usage is TRBV7-9 and J usage is TRBJ2-5; TRBD2 agrees at 10 bases. The CDR3 extends over 14 amino acids. Germline CDR1 is SEHNR and CDR2 is FQNEAQ (reference sequence). V shed 7 bases and J 5 bases; nucleotides not matched to a gene: 7. CDR3 sequence reads: CASKPGLAAETQYF. CDR3 bases: TGTGCCAGCAAACCTGGACTAGCGGCGGAGACCCAGTACTTC.

The chain has TRBV7-2 and TRBJ1-5, with 9 bases fitting TRBD1. This CDR3 region has 17 residues. Trimming took 2 bases from V and 3 from J; bases not matched to a gene: 8. Per the germline V gene, CDR1 is SGHTA and CDR2 is FQGNSA. The chain's CDR3 is CASSLSPGTGINQPQHF. CDR3 nucleotides: TGTGCCAGCAGCTTAAGTCCCGGGACAGGGATCAATCAGCCCCAGCATTTT.

The sample holds a few counts of this clone. The chain links TRBV28 to TRBJ2-2, with a tentative D call TRBD2 (5 bases). The germline CDR1 and CDR2 sequences are MDHEN and SYDVKM. The CDR3 extends over 14 amino acids. V was pared by 5 bases and J by 4 bases, with 11 bases between. The CDR3 DNA is TGTGCCAGCAGTACCCTAGGAGGCACCGGGGAGCTGTTTTTT. Translating it yields CASSTLGGTGELFF.

The rearrangement uses TRBV5-1 and TRBJ2-1; D is undetermined. The ends were cut back, 0 bases at V and 5 bases at J, with 6 bases in the middle. CDR3 size: 13 residues. The germline V gene has CDR1 SGHRS and CDR2 YFSETQ. CDR3: CASSLDSNNEQFF. The CDR3 nucleotides are TGCGCCAGCAGCTTGGACAGTAACAATGAGCAGTTCTTC. Based on the CDR3 plus reference TRBV5-1 and TRBJ2-1, the full variable domain is KAGVTQTPRYLIKTRGQQVTLSCSPISGHRSVSWYQQTPGQGLQFLFEYFSETQRNKGNFPGRFSGRQFSNSRSEMNVSTLELGDSALYLCASSLDSNNEQFFGPGTRLTVL.

V usage is TRBV7-2 and J usage is TRBJ2-7; perhaps TRBD2 as D (5 bases). CDR1 and CDR2 (germline): SGHTA, FQGNSA. Trimming shortened V by 1 base and J by 3 bases, and 10 bases separated the two germline ends. The length of the CDR3 is 14 residues. In DNA, the CDR3 is TGTGCCAGCAGCTTAGATGGGAGAAACTACGAGCAGTACTTC. It translates to CASSLDGRNYEQYF.

The rearrangement links TRBV27 to TRBJ1-2; maybe TRBD1 (5 bases). Germline loops: CDR1 MNHEY, CDR2 SMNVEV (reference sequence). The CDR3 is 13 residues long. V was clipped by 6 bases and J by 7 bases, with 15 bases between them. The CDR3 DNA reads as TGTGCCAGCAGGGGTAGGGGCGGGGGTGGCTACACCTTC. Its translation: CASRGRGGGGYTF.

This chain uses TRBV14 with TRBJ1-1, with 7 nucleotides matching TRBD1. The germline V gene encodes CDR1 SGHDN and CDR2 FVKESK. CDR3 size: 15 residues. Trimming removed 4 bases from V and 0 bases from J; junction bases left unmatched: 5. The CDR3 region is CASSLRTGMNTEAFF. The CDR3 DNA reads TGTGCCAGCAGCCTACGGACAGGCATGAACACTGAAGCTTTCTTT.

The V and J genes are TRBV5-4 and TRBJ2-7, with D perhaps matching TRBD2 (6 bases). The CDR3 covers 14 residues. V was trimmed by 4 bases and J by 6 bases, leaving 17 bases between them. The V gene's germline CDR1 is SGHNT and CDR2 YYREEE (reference sequence). Written as DNA, the CDR3 is TGTGCCAGCAGCGCCCCGGGACTCGCTCGCGAGCAGTACTTC. Translating gives CASSAPGLAREQYF. Full variable domain (rest looked up from reference TRBV5-4 and TRBJ2-7): ETGVTQSPTHLIKTRGQQVTLRCSSQSGHNTVSWYQQALGQGPQFIFQYYREEENGRGNFPPRFSGLQFPNYSSELNVNALELDDSALYLCASSAPGLAREQYFGPGTRLTVT.

CDR3 sequence (DNA): TGTGCCAGTAGTAAAGGGACAGGGGGAAGGAACACTGAAGCTTTCTTT. Protein product: CASSKGTGGRNTEAFF. J is TRBJ1-1 and V is TRBV19, with 11 nucleotides matching TRBD1. The CDR3 totals 16 residues. The germline gives CDR1 LNHDA, CDR2 SQIVND (reference sequence). Trimming took 4 bases from V and 1 from J; bases not matched to a gene: 5.

The V call is TRBV27, the J call TRBJ2-7; the match to TRBD2 covers 11 bases. This CDR3 is built from 17 residues. J gave up 6 bases and V 0 bases, and 10 bases lay outside the gene matches. Germline CDR1 MNHEY, CDR2 SMNVEV (reference sequence). The CDR3 DNA reads TGTGCCAGCAGTTTATCGGGCATAGCGGGGGGGCCCAGCGAGCAGTACTTC. Protein product: CASSLSGIAGGPSEQYF.

In its sample, this clone was seen a few times. The chain uses TRBV12-5 and TRBJ1-4; 8 nucleotides align to TRBD1. This CDR3 has 15 amino acids. V lost 0 bases and J lost 8; bases outside the gene matches: 5. The germline V gene has CDR1 LGHNT and CDR2 FRNRAP. The CDR3 nucleotides read TGTGCTAGTGGTTTGGTACAGACAGGGGTAGAAAAACTGTTTTTT. This sequence encodes CASGLVQTGVEKLFF.

The J gene is TRBJ1-1, the V gene TRBV18, with 7 positions matching TRBD1. Losses at the gene ends were 8 bases for V and 5 bases for J; bases not matched to a gene: 5. The CDR3 totals 12 residues. CDR1 KGHSH and CDR2 LQKENI come from the germline V gene. The CDR3 sequence: CASSTGVTEAFF. The CDR3 region has the DNA TGTGCCAGCAGCACAGGGGTAACTGAAGCTTTCTTT.

The gene calls are TRBV9 and TRBJ2-1; TRBD2 matches at 13 bases. CDR3 length equals 18 residues. The germline CDR1 and CDR2 sequences are SGDLS and YYNGEE. The J segment lost 6 bases and the V segment lost 3 bases, leaving 12 bases of the junction unmatched. The CDR3 region has the DNA TGTGCCAGCAGCGAGCAACCCAGGACTAGCGGGAGAGGCAATGAGCAGTTCTTC. Translating it yields CASSEQPRTSGRGNEQFF.

This chain links TRBV18 with TRBJ1-2, with 7 bases lining up with TRBD1. CDR3 length: 17 amino acids. Per the germline V gene, CDR1 is KGHSH and CDR2 is LQKENI. V lost 4 bases, J lost 0 bases, and 11 bases stayed unmatched. CDR3 sequence reads: CASSRDSPGQSNYGYTF. The CDR3 coding sequence is TGTGCCAGCTCACGAGATAGTCCGGGACAGTCTAACTATGGCTACACCTTC.

This clone was detected a few times. V usage is TRBV10-1 and J usage is TRBJ1-2; 7 positions agree with TRBD1. This CDR3 has 12 residues. Germline assignment: CDR1 WNHNN and CDR2 SYGVQD (reference sequence). With V trimmed by 7 bases and J by 8 bases, 7 bases remained unmatched. For the CDR3, the DNA is TGCGCCAGCACCTACAGGGGCGGAGGCTACACCTTC. Amino acid sequence: CASTYRGGGYTF.